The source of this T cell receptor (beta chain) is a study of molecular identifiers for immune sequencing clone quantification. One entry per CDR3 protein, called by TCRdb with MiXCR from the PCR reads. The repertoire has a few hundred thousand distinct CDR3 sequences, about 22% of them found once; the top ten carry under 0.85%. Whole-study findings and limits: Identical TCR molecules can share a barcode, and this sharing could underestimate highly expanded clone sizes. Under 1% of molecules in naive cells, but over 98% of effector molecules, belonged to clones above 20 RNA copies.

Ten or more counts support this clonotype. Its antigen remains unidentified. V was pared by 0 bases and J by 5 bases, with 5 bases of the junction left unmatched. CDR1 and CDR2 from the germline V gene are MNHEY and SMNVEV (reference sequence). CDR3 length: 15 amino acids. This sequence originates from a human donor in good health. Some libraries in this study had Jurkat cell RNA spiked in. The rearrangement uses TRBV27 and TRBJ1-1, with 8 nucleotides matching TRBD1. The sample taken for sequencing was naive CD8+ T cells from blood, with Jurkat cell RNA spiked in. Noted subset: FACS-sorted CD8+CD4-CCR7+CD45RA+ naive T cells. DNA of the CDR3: TGTGCCAGCAGTTTATCCGGACAGGGTTATACTGAAGCTTTCTTT. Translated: CASSLSGQGYTEAFF.